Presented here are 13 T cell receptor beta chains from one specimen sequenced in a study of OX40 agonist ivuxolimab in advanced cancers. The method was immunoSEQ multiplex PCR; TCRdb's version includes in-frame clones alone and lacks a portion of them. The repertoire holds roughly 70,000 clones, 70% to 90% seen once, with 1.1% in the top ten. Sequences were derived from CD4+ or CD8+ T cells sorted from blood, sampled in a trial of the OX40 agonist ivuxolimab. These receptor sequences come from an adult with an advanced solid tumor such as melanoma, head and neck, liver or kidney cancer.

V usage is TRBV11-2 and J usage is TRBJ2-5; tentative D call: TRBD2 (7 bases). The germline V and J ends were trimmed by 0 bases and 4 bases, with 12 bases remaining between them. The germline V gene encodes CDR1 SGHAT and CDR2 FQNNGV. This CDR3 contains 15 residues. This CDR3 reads CASSLDAGAGETQYF. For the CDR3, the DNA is TGTGCCAGCAGCTTAGATGCGGGGGCAGGAGAGACCCAGTACTTC. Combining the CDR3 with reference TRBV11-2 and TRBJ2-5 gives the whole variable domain EAGVAQSPRYKIIEKRQSVAFWCNPISGHATLYWYQQILGQGPKLLIQFQNNGVVDDSQLPKDRFSAERLKGVDSTLKIQPAKLEDSAVYLCASSLDAGAGETQYFGPGTRLLVL.

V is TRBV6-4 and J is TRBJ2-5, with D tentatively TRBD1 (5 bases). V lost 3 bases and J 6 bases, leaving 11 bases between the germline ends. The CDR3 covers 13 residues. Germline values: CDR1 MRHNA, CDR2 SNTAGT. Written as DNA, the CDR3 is TGTGCCAGCAGTGAGGAATGGGGCAAGACCCAGTACTTC. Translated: CASSEEWGKTQYF.

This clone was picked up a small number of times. CDR3 region: CASSSTSGGAGNEQFF. The CDR3 DNA reads TGTGCCAGCAGTTCGACTAGCGGGGGGGCCGGTAATGAGCAGTTCTTC. This rearrangement joins TRBV6-5 to TRBJ2-1, with TRBD2 matching over 14 bases. Germline-derived CDR1 and CDR2 are MNHEY and SVGAGI. The V segment lost 4 bases and the J segment 7 bases; nucleotides outside the gene matches: 6. The CDR3 is made up of 16 amino acids.

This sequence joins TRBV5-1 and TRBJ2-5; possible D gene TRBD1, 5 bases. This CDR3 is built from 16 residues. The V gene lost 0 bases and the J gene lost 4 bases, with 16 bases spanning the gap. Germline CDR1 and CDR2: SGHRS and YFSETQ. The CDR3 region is CASSLGVGVQGETQYF. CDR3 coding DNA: TGCGCCAGCAGCTTGGGTGTAGGGGTTCAGGGAGAGACCCAGTACTTC. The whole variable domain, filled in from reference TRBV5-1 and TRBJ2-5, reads KAGVTQTPRYLIKTRGQQVTLSCSPISGHRSVSWYQQTPGQGLQFLFEYFSETQRNKGNFPGRFSGRQFSNSRSEMNVSTLELGDSALYLCASSLGVGVQGETQYFGPGTRLLVL.

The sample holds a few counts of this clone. CDR3 residues: CASSFRGTSGNEQFF. The DNA for the CDR3 is TGTGCCAGCAGCTTTCGGGGGACTAGCGGAAATGAGCAGTTCTTC. J is TRBJ2-1 and V is TRBV7-2; 11 positions match TRBD2. The germline V gene has CDR1 SGHTA and CDR2 FQGNSA. The CDR3 length is 15 residues. The V segment lost 3 bases and the J segment 7 bases; nucleotides outside the gene matches: 5.

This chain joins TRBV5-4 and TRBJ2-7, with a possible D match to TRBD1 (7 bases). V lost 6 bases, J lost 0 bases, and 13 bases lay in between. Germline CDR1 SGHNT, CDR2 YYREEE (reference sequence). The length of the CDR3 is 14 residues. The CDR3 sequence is CASTAGQFSYEQYF. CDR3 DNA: TGTGCCAGCACCGCGGGACAGTTCTCCTACGAGCAGTACTTC. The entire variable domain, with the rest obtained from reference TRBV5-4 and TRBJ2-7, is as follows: ETGVTQSPTHLIKTRGQQVTLRCSSQSGHNTVSWYQQALGQGPQFIFQYYREEENGRGNFPPRFSGLQFPNYSSELNVNALELDDSALYLCASTAGQFSYEQYFGPGTRLTVT.

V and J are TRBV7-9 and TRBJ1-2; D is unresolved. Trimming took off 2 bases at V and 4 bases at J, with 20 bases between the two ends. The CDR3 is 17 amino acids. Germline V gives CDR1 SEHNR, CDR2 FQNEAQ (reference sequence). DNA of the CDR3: TGTGCCAGCAGCTTATGGGAAAGGAGGCGAACGATCTATGGCTACACCTTC. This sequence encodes CASSLWERRRTIYGYTF.

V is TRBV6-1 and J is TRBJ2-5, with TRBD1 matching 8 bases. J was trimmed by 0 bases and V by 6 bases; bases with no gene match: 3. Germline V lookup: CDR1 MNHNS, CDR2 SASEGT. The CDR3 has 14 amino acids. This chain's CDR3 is CASSRTGYQETQYF. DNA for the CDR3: TGTGCCAGCAGCAGGACAGGGTACCAAGAGACCCAGTACTTC.

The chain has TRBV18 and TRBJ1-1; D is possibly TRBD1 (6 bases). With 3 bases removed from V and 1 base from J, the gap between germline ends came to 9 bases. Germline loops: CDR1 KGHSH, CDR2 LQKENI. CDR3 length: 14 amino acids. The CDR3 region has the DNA TGTGCCAGCTCACCGGGGGGCAGGAACACTGAAGCTTTCTTT. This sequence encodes CASSPGGRNTEAFF.

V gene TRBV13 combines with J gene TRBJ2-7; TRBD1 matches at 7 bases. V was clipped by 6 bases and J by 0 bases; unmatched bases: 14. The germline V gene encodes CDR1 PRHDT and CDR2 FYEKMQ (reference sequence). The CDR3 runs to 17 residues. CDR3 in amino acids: CASSLRQGRPNSYEQYF. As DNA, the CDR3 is TGTGCCAGCAGTTTAAGACAGGGAAGACCGAACTCCTACGAGCAGTACTTC. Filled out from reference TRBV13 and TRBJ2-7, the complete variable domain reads AAGVIQSPRHLIKEKRETATLKCYPIPRHDTVYWYQQGPGQDPQFLISFYEKMQSDKGSIPDRFSAQQFSDYHSELNMSSLELGDSALYFCASSLRQGRPNSYEQYFGPGTRLTVT.

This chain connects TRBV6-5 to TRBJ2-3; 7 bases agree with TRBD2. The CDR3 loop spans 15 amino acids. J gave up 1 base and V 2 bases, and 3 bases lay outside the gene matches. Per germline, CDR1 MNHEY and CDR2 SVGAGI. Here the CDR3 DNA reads TGTGCCAGCAGTTACCTTGGGGGGGGCACAGATACGCAGTATTTT. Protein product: CASSYLGGGTDTQYF.

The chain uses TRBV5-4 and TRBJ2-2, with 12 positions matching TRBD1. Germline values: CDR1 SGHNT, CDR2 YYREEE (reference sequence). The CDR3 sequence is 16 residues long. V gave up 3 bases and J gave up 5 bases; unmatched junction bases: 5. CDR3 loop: CASSWGQGAGTGELFF. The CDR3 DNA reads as TGTGCCAGCAGCTGGGGACAGGGGGCGGGAACCGGGGAGCTGTTTTTT.

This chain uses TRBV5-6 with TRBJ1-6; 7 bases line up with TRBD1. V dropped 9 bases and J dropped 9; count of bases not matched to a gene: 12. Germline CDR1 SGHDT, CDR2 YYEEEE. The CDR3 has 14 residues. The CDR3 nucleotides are TGTGCCACACGTCGCCGGGACAGTCGTTCACCCCTCCACTTT. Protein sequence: CATRRRDSRSPLHF.